Each of the 12 T cell receptor beta chains below was sequenced from the same sample in a study of OX40 agonist ivuxolimab in advanced cancers. The method was immunoSEQ multiplex PCR; TCRdb's version includes in-frame clones alone and lacks a portion of them. Among over 80,000 clones listed, 80% to 95% were seen once. The sequencing here drew on CD4+ or CD8+ T cells sorted from blood, taken in a trial of the OX40 agonist ivuxolimab. The receptors shown here come from an adult with an advanced solid tumor such as melanoma, head and neck, liver or kidney cancer.

The chain employs TRBV6-5 and TRBJ1-2; D is ambiguous. Looked up from germline, CDR1 is MNHEY and CDR2 is SVGAGI. V was trimmed by 6 bases and J by 4 bases, leaving 12 bases between them. This CDR3 spans 13 amino acids. The CDR3, as DNA: TGTGCCAGCAGCTTGGGCCAAACCTATGGCTACACCTTC. Translation gives CASSLGQTYGYTF.

The J gene is TRBJ2-7, the V gene TRBV28, with 8 bases lining up with TRBD1. V shed 5 bases, J shed 5 bases, and the junction held 11 bases outside the gene matches. The CDR3 totals 15 residues. CDR1 and CDR2 from the germline V gene are MDHEN and SYDVKM. The CDR3 protein is CASSALLDRGDEQYF. CDR3 coding DNA: TGTGCCAGCAGTGCCCTTCTAGACAGGGGTGACGAGCAGTACTTC.

In its sample, this clone was seen once. V usage is TRBV30 and J usage is TRBJ2-5; D possibly corresponds to TRBD1 (5 bases). Trimming took off 0 bases at V and 4 bases at J, with 9 bases between the two ends. In germline, CDR1 is GTSNPN, CDR2 SVGIG (reference sequence). This CDR3 comprises 13 residues. CDR3 coding DNA: TGTGCCTGGAGTGTAACAGGCGGAGAGACCCAGTACTTC. Translating it yields CAWSVTGGETQYF.

The chain uses TRBV27 and TRBJ1-1; D possibly corresponds to TRBD1 (5 bases). Germline V gives CDR1 MNHEY, CDR2 SMNVEV (reference sequence). CDR3 length: 14 amino acids. Trimming took 6 bases from V and 1 from J, leaving 12 bases between them. The CDR3 bases are TGTGCCAGCAGATCTGGAACAGGGAACACTGAAGCTTTCTTT. Its translation: CASRSGTGNTEAFF.

The chain's CDR3 is CASTTSGANTEAFF. The CDR3 bases are TGTGCCAGCACCACGTCAGGGGCGAACACTGAAGCTTTCTTT. The V and J genes are TRBV6-5 and TRBJ1-1; D possibly corresponds to TRBD1 (6 bases). Germline assignment: CDR1 MNHEY and CDR2 SVGAGI. This CDR3 contains 14 residues. The V end lost 7 bases, the J end lost 1 base, and 13 bases lay between the germline ends.

V is TRBV28 and J is TRBJ1-2, with 8 bases aligning to TRBD1. V dropped 7 bases and J dropped 5; count of bases not matched to a gene: 9. The CDR3 contains 14 residues. Germline loops: CDR1 MDHEN, CDR2 SYDVKM. The CDR3 reads CASTSGRGQYGYTF. CDR3 nucleotides: TGTGCCAGCACCTCCGGCAGGGGGCAATATGGCTACACCTTC.

The V call is TRBV6-5, the J call TRBJ2-5; TRBD1 aligns across 8 bases. V gave up 6 bases and J gave up 5 bases; unmatched junction bases: 8. This CDR3 has 14 residues. Germline V gene lookup returns CDR1 MNHEY and CDR2 SVGAGI. The CDR3 DNA reads as TGTGCCAGCAGCCGCGCGACAGGGGACGAGACCCAGTACTTC. As protein: CASSRATGDETQYF.

Written as DNA, the CDR3 is TGTGCCAGCAGTCGTTTATTCTACGAGCAGTACTTC. Translated, it gives CASSRLFYEQYF. This chain joins TRBV2 and TRBJ2-7; D gene unclear. V gave up 5 bases and J gave up 3 bases, with 8 bases separating them. The CDR3 runs to 12 residues. Germline V gene lookup returns CDR1 SNHLY and CDR2 FYNNEI.

This chain connects TRBV5-6 to TRBJ1-6, with D uncertain. The CDR3 is 14 amino acids. V lost 3 bases to trimming and J lost 0 bases, with 4 bases between them. Germline V gene sequence: CDR1 SGHDT, CDR2 YYEEEE. This chain's CDR3 is CASSSSSYNSPLHF. The CDR3 region has the DNA TGTGCCAGCAGCTCGAGCTCCTATAATTCACCCCTCCACTTT.

The J gene is TRBJ1-1, the V gene TRBV28; D is ambiguous. This CDR3 region has 11 residues. The germline CDR1 and CDR2 sequences are MDHEN and SYDVKM. The V and J ends lost 10 bases and 5 bases respectively, with 11 bases between them. CDR3 in amino acids: CATFRLTEAFF. In DNA form, the CDR3 reads TGTGCCACCTTCAGGCTTACTGAAGCTTTCTTT.

The gene calls are TRBV2 and TRBJ2-5, with D possibly being TRBD2 (6 bases). Trimming cost V 5 bases and J 5 bases, with 18 bases left between them. CDR1 SNHLY and CDR2 FYNNEI come from the germline V gene. This CDR3 spans 15 amino acids. The chain's CDR3 is CASSPPGTSRETQYF. CDR3 in DNA: TGTGCCAGCAGTCCCCCCGGGACTTCCCGCGAGACCCAGTACTTC.

This clone was seen only a few times. The rearrangement links TRBV18 to TRBJ1-2, with D maybe TRBD1 (5 bases). This CDR3 is 12 amino acids long. Trimming left V 2 bases short and J 7 bases short, with 8 bases between. The germline V gene has CDR1 KGHSH and CDR2 LQKENI. For the CDR3, the DNA is TGTGCCAGCTCACCAGGGGACCCTGGCTACACCTTC. It yields the protein CASSPGDPGYTF.